This T cell receptor beta chain was obtained from a study of MAIT cells during Salmonella Paratyphi A infection (dated by TCRdb to 2016 to 2017). For the wider study: A single dose of 1-5x10^3 CFU of S. Paratyphi A strain NVGH308 was ingested by adult volunteers aged 18 to 60. Starting at diagnosis, diagnosed volunteers were given ciprofloxacin 500 mg twice a day for 14 days.

This specimen's time point label, per the study, means: mid-infection, around enteric fever diagnosis. MAIT cells, defined as Valpha7.2+ CD161+ T cells, were identified and sorted by flow cytometry. Circulating MAIT cell TCRbeta repertoires were profiled longitudinally in roughly six volunteers in whom enteric fever developed after controlled oral challenge with live Salmonella Paratyphi A. MAIT cell samples were contributed by each diagnosed volunteer at pre-infection, mid-infection and post-infection timepoints. A diagnosis of enteric fever was based on Paratyphi A bacteremia and/or a persistent fever above 38 degrees C that lasted longer than 12 hours. Challenged volunteers were diagnosed with infection sometime between day 4 and day 7 after challenge. Between 5,000 and 10,000 MAIT cells per sample were sorted directly into RNAqueous-Micro lysis buffer for RNA extraction. Lymphoprep gradient centrifugation was used to isolate peripheral blood mononuclear cells from both the blood samples and the leukocyte cones. Cell sorting used a BD FACSAria Fusion or BD FACSAria III sorter.

V is cut by 3 bases and J by 1 base, and the space between the germline ends is 10 bases. CDR1 DFQATT and CDR2 SNEGSKA are derived from the germline V gene (reference sequence). From cysteine to phenylalanine, the CDR3 is 14 amino acids long. The CDR3 DNA has 42 bases and is translated from base 1. This clonotype is classified as large (0.1 to 1%). The antigen it binds to is not known. No much larger clone is present one base from it, and per-base qualities are unavailable. The study at large found these results: MAIT TRBV usage was oligoclonal with a preference for TRBV20 and TRBV6, and infection appeared not to change this usage. Space occupied by over-represented MAIT clonotypes fell significantly from baseline to mid-infection (around 0.15 to 0.10), with no significant post-infection difference. Although the availability of volunteer samples limited sample sizes, the sizes were judged adequate for detecting differences between groups. More expansion or contraction among the top five MAIT clonotypes was shown in diagnosed volunteers than in healthy controls (about 0.5 versus 0.13), suggesting infection-driven repertoire reshaping.

Library creation used 5' RACE. TCRbeta was amplified by two rounds of PCR with Phusion High-Fidelity polymerase, and sample-specific barcodes were added in the primers. To build the TCRbeta libraries, template-switch cDNA synthesis was carried out using SMARTScribe reverse transcriptase along with a TRBC-specific primer. After barcoding, samples were pooled and then prepared using the NEBNext Ultra DNA Library Prep Kit for Illumina. Sequencing of libraries was performed on an Illumina MiSeq with the MiSeq reagent kit v2, 300 cycles. As for the original processing: Reads were demultiplexed by barcode with Jemultiplexer and aligned with MiTCR using default parameters. VDJtools removed non-functional sequences, and clonotypes were defined by amino acid sequence, with clonotype frequencies based on assigned sequence reads. The clonal space homeostasis analysis grouped clonotypes by frequency into over-represented (0.05-1), large, medium and small bins. Using fastp at Q25 and MiXCR, TCRdb reprocessed the public reads and kept productive beta chains. Rows matching on CDR3 protein sequence are summarized as one entry with the most common DNA and genes. TCRdb's processing, not the authors', yielded these V and J calls. This sample comprises over a thousand distinct CDR3 sequences, about 53% of them detected only once. Jointly, the top ten make up about 30% of the sample.

This specimen consisted of MAIT cells from blood, obtained at the middle sampling point of the challenge study. The clonotype originates from a person aged 18-70 years who was deliberately infected with Salmonella Paratyphi A in a paratyphoid fever challenge study. Recombination linked TRBV20-1 to TRBJ2-1, with the D gene call left open. The CDR3 has the sequence CSASGTTSYNEQFF. In nucleotides, the sequence is TGCAGTGCTAGCGGAACTACATCCTACAATGAGCAGTTCTTC.